This T cell receptor beta chain was found in a study of blood T cell repertoires in COVID-19. Across the study: Specimens from acute and convalescent COVID-19 originated in the United States, Italy and Spain. Sample material is recorded as cDNA or gDNA derived from T cells, B-cell-depleted T cells, or PBMCs.

V lost 8 bases, J lost 0 bases, and 10 bases stayed unmatched. The CDR3 is made up of 15 amino acids. Germline V gives CDR1 SGHTA, CDR2 FQGNSA. Per the authors' pipeline: The authors estimated nucleated cell counts from reference gene primer amplification. Sequencing used immunoSEQ multiplex PCR; TCRdb keeps in-frame clones, though not all of them. V and J calls and clone size are given by that table; D and trimming were obtained from the DNA. The sample contains roughly 150,000 clones, around 87% of which appear only once. The Seattle patients joined while their infection was active and were tracked longitudinally afterward.

This clonotype was sampled from a woman over 75 with COVID-19, enrolled during active disease. The sequenced sample consisted of peripheral blood. The chain is built from TRBV7-2 and TRBJ2-7; 7 positions match TRBD1. The CDR3 bases are TGTGCCAGCGGAACTTCAGGGGGTAGCTCCTACGAGCAGTACTTC. This gives the protein CASGTSGGSSYEQYF.